Described below is a single T cell receptor beta chain sequence and its context. Its antigen remains unidentified. No base-level quality is on record; no much larger clone is a single base apart. The record originates from a study of blood T cell repertoires in COVID-19 (dated by TCRdb to the early 2020s). Study-wide context: Collaborator samples came from the United States, Italy and Spain and covered acute and convalescent phases of COVID-19. The dataset comprised deeply sampled blood TCRbeta repertoires from subjects exposed to, actively infected with, or recovered from COVID-19. The material from the prospective study consisted of cDNA or gDNA derived from T cells, B-cell-depleted T cells, or PBMCs. Where available, HLA class I and class II types were obtained from metadata supplied by the sample provider rather than from assay-based typing. Samples came from the ongoing ImmuneRACE study (first 160 participants) plus 1,254 subjects from 6 global collaborators. The repertoires were released in a freely available public database intended as a resource for research on the immune response to SARS-CoV-2. Nearly every sample came with metadata listing a de-identified subject ID, COVID-19 status, age in years and sex. Points the paper makes about the study in general: The amount of clinical and demographic metadata varied by source and participant and was provided uncurated.

TCRbeta CDR3 regions were amplified from genomic DNA using the immunoSEQ Assay, a bias-controlled multiplex PCR. Concerning the study's data processing: Nucleated cell counts per sample were estimated from amplification of reference gene primers within the assay. Sequence reads were collapsed and filtered to measure the absolute abundance of every unique TCRbeta CDR3 rearrangement. Productive Simpson clonality was computed per sample as the square root of Simpson's diversity index over productive rearrangements. TCRdb obtained this table from immuneACCESS and retained in-frame rearrangements with V and J assigned. These tables miss some clones; where compared with another copy, unresolved V genes account for less than half of the shortfall, and the remainder is unexplained. The V and J calls and the clone size are those of that table, but D and trimming were determined from the DNA. This sample gives 250,000 to 300,000 clones in total; 88% of them show up just once. The ten largest clones take up approximately 1% of the sample.

Participants in the prospective study were enrolled through a virtual design, were aged about 18 to 100 years, and lived in roughly 24 United States geographic areas. Cohort assignment in the prospective study relied on participant-reported clinical history from a screening survey and a study questionnaire. Recovered participants in ImmuneRACE Cohort 3 were defined by two consecutive negative NP/OP PCR tests, clearance by a healthcare professional, or resolution of symptoms. Each participant in the prospective study had whole blood, serum and a nasopharyngeal or oropharyngeal swab collected by mobile phlebotomists. Over a roughly 2-month period, participants in the prospective study had the option of providing additional blood draws and questionnaires. Before DNA extraction, blood samples from the prospective study were shipped at room temperature or frozen. What was sequenced was PBMCs or T cells enriched from blood (not recorded which). The sequence came from a woman in her twenties or thirties who had recovered from COVID-19.

Here the CDR3 is given as CASSQGLAYEQYF. The nucleotide sequence is TGTGCCAGCAGCCAGGGACTAGCATACGAGCAGTACTTC. The rearrangement combines TRBV6-5 with TRBJ2-7; 9 central bases correspond to TRBD2. The CDR3 contains 13 residues, cysteine and phenylalanine counted. The CDR3 DNA has 39 bases and is translated from base 1. CDR1 is given as MNHEY and CDR2 as SVGAGI, both from the germline V gene. Trimming takes 6 bases off V and 4 bases off J; junction bases not matched to a gene: 4.